This is a list of T cell receptor beta chains from one sample in a study of T-cell reconstitution after alpha-beta-depleted transplantation in children. TCRdb re-called the PCR reads with MiXCR, one entry per CDR3 protein. The table records approximately 500,000 distinct CDR3 sequences, about 11% of them present only once. The sequencing here drew on PBMCs, taken before TCRalphabeta/CD19-depleted stem cell transplant. All receptors derive from a child between 2 and 9 years old with inherited bone marrow failure, due to receive a stem cell transplant. The CDR3 runs from the conserved cysteine through the conserved F or W. Fields, in order: V gene, J gene, CDR3 protein.

v_call: TRBV5-1; j_call: TRBJ2-1; cdr3_aa: CASSLRDTYNEQFF
v_call: TRBV6-1; j_call: TRBJ2-5; cdr3_aa: CASSRRTSGQETQYF
v_call: TRBV29-1; j_call: TRBJ2-1; cdr3_aa: CSVDPASGTYNEQFF
v_call: TRBV7-8; j_call: TRBJ1-2; cdr3_aa: CASSFYSTGENGYTF
v_call: TRBV20-1; j_call: TRBJ2-3; cdr3_aa: CSARDWSGSDTDTQYF
v_call: TRBV27; j_call: TRBJ1-6; cdr3_aa: CASSLQYNSPLYF
v_call: TRBV9; j_call: TRBJ1-2; cdr3_aa: CASSGSKGWPHSNYGYTF
v_call: TRBV11-1; j_call: TRBJ2-7; cdr3_aa: CASSVGTSGAYEQYF
v_call: TRBV5-5; j_call: TRBJ1-1; cdr3_aa: CASSYTWTGNTEAFF
v_call: TRBV24-1; j_call: TRBJ1-5; cdr3_aa: CATSDGFQPQHF
v_call: TRBV7-9; j_call: TRBJ2-3; cdr3_aa: CASSGRTTDTQYF
v_call: TRBV24-1; j_call: TRBJ2-1; cdr3_aa: CATSFSRNSYNEQFF